This T cell receptor (beta chain) was identified in a study of blood T cell repertoires in COVID-19. Which cohort a participant joined came from the clinical history participants gave. In the original processing: Nucleated cell number was recorded as an estimate derived from reference gene primer amplification. Data came from immunoSEQ multiplex PCR; TCRdb stores just in-frame clones and leaves some out. The DNA gave D and trimming, while V, J and clone size come from that table. The table includes about 260,000 clones, about 82% detected once. Per germline, CDR1 GTSNPN and CDR2 SVGIG (reference sequence). This CDR3 is built from 16 residues. The V and J ends lost 1 base and 8 bases, in that order; junction bases with no gene match: 14.

V usage is TRBV30 and J usage is TRBJ2-1, with 7 nucleotides matching TRBD2. Sequencing input: PBMCs or T cells enriched from blood (not recorded which). This clonotype originated in a woman aged 45 to 65 who had recovered from COVID-19. The CDR3 region has the DNA TGTGCCTGGAGTGCCGAGAAACGGACTAGAATCTATGAGCAGTTCTTC. Translation: CAWSAEKRTRIYEQFF.